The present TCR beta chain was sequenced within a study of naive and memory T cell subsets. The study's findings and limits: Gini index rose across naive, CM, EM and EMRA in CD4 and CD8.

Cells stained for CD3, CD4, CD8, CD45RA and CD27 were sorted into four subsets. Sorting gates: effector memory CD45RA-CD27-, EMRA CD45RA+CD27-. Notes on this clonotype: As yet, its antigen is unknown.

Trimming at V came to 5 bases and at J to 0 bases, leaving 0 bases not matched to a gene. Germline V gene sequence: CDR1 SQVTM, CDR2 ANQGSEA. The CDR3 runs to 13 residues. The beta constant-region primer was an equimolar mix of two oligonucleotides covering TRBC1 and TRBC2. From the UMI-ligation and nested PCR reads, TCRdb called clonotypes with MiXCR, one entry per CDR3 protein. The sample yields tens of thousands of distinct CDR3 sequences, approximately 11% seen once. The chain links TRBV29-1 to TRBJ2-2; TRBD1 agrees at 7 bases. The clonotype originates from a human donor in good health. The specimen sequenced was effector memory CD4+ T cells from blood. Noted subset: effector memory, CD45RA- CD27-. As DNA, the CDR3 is TGCAGCGTTCAGGGGGCGAACACCGGGGAGCTGTTTTTT. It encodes CSVQGANTGELFF.